Below are 29 T cell receptor beta chains sequenced from a single sample in a study of blood T cell repertoires in COVID-19. Profiled with immunoSEQ multiplex PCR; TCRdb holds only in-frame clones, not every one. The sample includes around 260,000 clones, 88% of them seen just once. Material for sequencing was peripheral blood. The receptors were sampled from a human donor in a cohort sampled during active COVID-19.

The V and J genes are TRBV11-2 and TRBJ2-1, with a weak D call TRBD1 (7 bases). The CDR3 covers 16 residues. CDR1 is SGHAT, CDR2 FQNNGV, per germline. Trimming removed 4 bases from V and 3 bases from J, with 16 bases in between. CDR3 amino acids: CASSSRDSRLYNEQFF. CDR3 DNA: TGTGCCAGCAGCTCGCGGGACAGCCGCCTCTACAATGAGCAGTTCTTC.

J is TRBJ2-3 and V is TRBV7-2, with TRBD2 matching over 12 bases. The CDR3 runs 18 residues. V shed 4 bases and J 1 base; nucleotides not matched to a gene: 9. Germline V gene data show CDR1 as SGHTA and CDR2 as FQGNSA. The CDR3 region has the DNA TGTGCCAGCAGCTCCGCGACTAGCGGGAGATTTGGCACAGATACGCAGTATTTT. Residues: CASSSATSGRFGTDTQYF.

The chain's CDR3 is CASSRGQGTYEQYF. DNA for the CDR3: TGTGCCAGCAGCCGGGGACAGGGGACCTACGAGCAGTACTTC. The chain recombines TRBV3-1 (or the pseudogene TRBV3-2) with TRBJ2-7, with 10 bases aligning to TRBD1. The CDR3 spans 14 residues. Germline trimming cut 4 bases from V and 2 bases from J; bases unmatched to any gene: 2. Germline V gene sequence: CDR1 LGHDT, CDR2 YNNKEL (reference sequence).

V gene TRBV7-6 combines with J gene TRBJ1-2; 7 bases fit TRBD1. V trimming: 1 base; J trimming: 8 bases; junction bases outside the gene matches: 16. CDR3 size: 17 residues. CDR1 is SGHVS and CDR2 is FNYEAQ in the germline V gene. CDR3 protein: CASSLGGSPLTGPGYTF. The CDR3 coding sequence is TGTGCCAGCAGCTTAGGCGGCTCACCTCTGACAGGGCCCGGCTACACCTTC.

Concerning this clone itself: Other DNA sequences in this specimen translate into the identical CDR3. V and J are TRBV28 and TRBJ1-2; no clear D gene. CDR1 is MDHEN, CDR2 SYDVKM, per germline. V was trimmed by 5 bases and J by 4 bases, leaving 8 bases between them. The CDR3 is 12 amino acids. CDR3 amino acids: CASSTGFYGYTF. CDR3 sequence (DNA): TGTGCCAGCAGTACGGGGTTCTATGGCTACACCTTC.

This sequence joins TRBV6-2 or TRBV6-3 and TRBJ2-7; 10 nucleotides agree with TRBD2. The CDR3 loop spans 14 amino acids. Germline V gene lookup returns CDR1 MNHEY and CDR2 SVGEGT. J lost 3 bases, V lost 2 bases, and 1 base had no gene match. CDR3 in DNA: TGTGCCAGCAGTTACGGACTAGCGGACTACGAGCAGTACTTC. This encodes CASSYGLADYEQYF.

The gene calls are TRBV3-1 (or the pseudogene TRBV3-2) and TRBJ2-7; D gene unclear. The germline gives CDR1 LGHDT, CDR2 YNNKEL (reference sequence). The CDR3 spans 16 residues. Trimming removed 1 base at V and 3 bases at J, with 16 bases between. This CDR3 reads CASSQVLKQTFYEQYF. CDR3 sequence (DNA): TGTGCCAGCAGCCAAGTGCTGAAGCAAACTTTCTACGAGCAGTACTTC.

The rearrangement joins TRBV15 to TRBJ2-7, with 11 bases lining up with TRBD2. V trimming: 3 bases; J trimming: 6 bases; junction bases outside the gene matches: 7. Germline V gene sequence: CDR1 LNHNV, CDR2 YYDKDF (reference sequence). This CDR3 has 15 residues. The chain's CDR3 is CATSRIAGGGAEQYF. The CDR3 DNA reads TGTGCCACCAGCAGGATAGCGGGAGGGGGTGCCGAGCAGTACTTC.

The rearrangement joins TRBV15 to TRBJ2-7; a weak D match, TRBD2 (5 bases). V lost 1 base and J lost 5, with 15 bases in between. Germline V gene lookup returns CDR1 LNHNV and CDR2 YYDKDF (reference sequence). CDR3 length equals 15 residues. CDR3 DNA sequence: TGTGCCACCAGCAGAGTTGGTAGCGTTAGCCACGAGCAGTACTTC. This codes for CATSRVGSVSHEQYF.

The J gene is TRBJ1-2, the V gene TRBV28; a weak D match, TRBD1 (6 bases). This CDR3 comprises 16 residues. V was pared by 5 bases and J by 8 bases, with 24 bases between. Germline values: CDR1 MDHEN, CDR2 SYDVKM. The CDR3 spells CASSPPTGLPTGGYTF. CDR3 nucleotides: TGTGCCAGCAGTCCTCCCACAGGGCTGCCTACCGGGGGCTACACCTTC.

In its sample, this clone was seen once. The rearrangement links TRBV7-2 to TRBJ2-7, with 10 nucleotides matching TRBD1. Trimming at V came to 3 bases and at J to 2 bases, leaving 13 bases not matched to a gene. The CDR3 is made up of 18 amino acids. Germline V gives CDR1 SGHTA, CDR2 FQGNSA. CDR3 protein: CASSFLSGTGVGPYEQYF. CDR3 bases: TGTGCCAGCAGCTTCCTCTCCGGGACAGGGGTCGGGCCCTACGAGCAGTACTTC.

The count of this clone is one. V usage is TRBV6-2 or TRBV6-3 and J usage is TRBJ2-7; D is uncertain. CDR3 size: 13 residues. Germline V gene lookup returns CDR1 MNHEY and CDR2 SVGEGT. With 2 bases removed from V and 2 bases from J, the gap between germline ends came to 7 bases. This CDR3 reads CASSYDKTYEQYF. The CDR3 DNA reads as TGTGCCAGCAGTTACGACAAAACCTACGAGCAGTACTTC.

The chain joins TRBV5-1 to TRBJ2-5, with 10 bases that match TRBD2. Trimming cost V 0 bases and J 4 bases; bases outside gene matches: 9. There are 17 residues in the CDR3. The germline CDR1 and CDR2 sequences are SGHRS and YFSETQ. For the CDR3, the DNA is TGCGCCAGCAGCTTGGCAGCGGGAGGGACCCGTTTAGAGACCCAGTACTTC. Translating it yields CASSLAAGGTRLETQYF.

This clone has a single count. V gene TRBV19 combines with J gene TRBJ1-1; maybe TRBD1 (5 bases). Trimming took off 4 bases at V and 8 bases at J, with 11 bases between the two ends. The CDR3 runs to 12 residues. CDR1 LNHDA and CDR2 SQIVND come from the germline V gene (reference sequence). CDR3 protein: CASSRLSGEAFF. CDR3 DNA sequence: TGTGCCAGTAGTAGGTTGTCAGGGGAAGCTTTCTTT.

The J gene is TRBJ1-4, the V gene TRBV28, with 7 bases identical to TRBD1. With 7 bases clipped from V and 4 bases from J, the junction kept 9 bases outside the gene matches. This CDR3 has 15 residues. Germline values: CDR1 MDHEN, CDR2 SYDVKM. The CDR3 nucleotides read TGTGCCAGCACCACCGGGACAGCAAATAATGAAAAACTGTTTTTT. Protein product: CASTTGTANNEKLFF.

In DNA, the CDR3 is TGTGCCAGCAGCGTAGTAGGCGTCACCGGGGGCTATGGCTACACCTTC. It codes for CASSVVGVTGGYGYTF. This chain links TRBV9 with TRBJ1-2, with D possibly TRBD1 on 5 matching bases. V lost 0 bases and J lost 4, with 16 bases in between. The CDR3 extends over 16 amino acids. Germline assignment: CDR1 SGDLS and CDR2 YYNGEE.

The chain is built from TRBV5-1 and TRBJ1-2, with TRBD1 as a possible D gene (5 bases). Trimming removed 0 bases from V and 7 bases from J, with 13 bases in between. This CDR3 spans 14 amino acids. Germline V gene data show CDR1 as SGHRS and CDR2 as YFSETQ. The CDR3 DNA is TGCGCCAGCAGCTTGGAGCCAGGGTCTCGTGGCTACACCTTC. Residues: CASSLEPGSRGYTF.

The V and J genes are TRBV6-2 or TRBV6-3 and TRBJ1-1; TRBD1 might be the D (5 bases). The germline V gene has CDR1 MNHEY and CDR2 SVGEGT. This CDR3 comprises 17 residues. The V end was cut by 0 bases, the J end by 0 bases, with 14 bases between. CDR3 coding DNA: TGTGCCAGCAGTTACTCGAATGCGGGGGTTATGAACACTGAAGCTTTCTTT. This sequence encodes CASSYSNAGVMNTEAFF.

The chain couples TRBV7-3 to TRBJ2-1; 14 bases are a match to TRBD2. Germline CDR1 is SGHTA and CDR2 is FQGTGA. The V segment lost 5 bases and the J segment 9 bases; nucleotides outside the gene matches: 6. The CDR3 contains 15 residues. The CDR3 sequence is CASSVGLAGAIEQFF. The CDR3 DNA follows: TGTGCCAGCAGCGTGGGACTAGCGGGAGCAATTGAGCAGTTCTTC.

CDR3 in amino acids: CASSLQGAGETQYF. The CDR3 coding sequence is TGCGCCAGCAGCCTACAGGGGGCGGGGGAGACCCAGTACTTC. The chain combines TRBV5-1 with TRBJ2-5; 9 bases agree with TRBD1. Germline CDR1 SGHRS, CDR2 YFSETQ. This CDR3 spans 14 amino acids. After removal of 4 bases from V and 5 bases from J, the junction contained 6 bases not matched to a gene.

CDR3 in amino acids: CASSGTEGKKLFF. The CDR3 nucleotides read TGTGCCAGCTCCGGGACGGAGGGTAAAAAACTGTTTTTT. The V and J genes are TRBV18 and TRBJ1-4; a weak D match, TRBD1 (5 bases). Trimming shortened V by 6 bases and J by 9 bases, and 14 bases separated the two germline ends. CDR3 size: 13 residues. Germline CDR1 is KGHSH and CDR2 is LQKENI.

This clone has just one count. This rearrangement joins TRBV2 to TRBJ2-7; D remains unclear. The V end lost 3 bases, the J end lost 6 bases, and 18 bases lay between the germline ends. Germline lookup yields CDR1 SNHLY and CDR2 FYNNEI. This CDR3 spans 15 amino acids. CDR3 sequence: CASSDVTRHPGEQYF. The CDR3 nucleotides read TGTGCCAGCAGTGACGTAACCAGGCACCCAGGCGAGCAGTACTTC.

This clone has only one observation. V gene TRBV27 combines with J gene TRBJ2-7, with TRBD2 as a possible D gene (6 bases). The CDR3 totals 12 residues. Germline V CDR1 and CDR2: MNHEY, SMNVEV (reference sequence). V lost 5 bases and J 6 bases, leaving 11 bases between the germline ends. The CDR3 DNA reads as TGTGCCAGCAGTATTCAGGGAGGCGAGCAGTACTTC. As protein: CASSIQGGEQYF.

The chain couples TRBV12-3 or TRBV12-4 to TRBJ2-5, with unresolved D. This CDR3 is 12 amino acids long. Trimming left V 3 bases short and J 5 bases short, with 7 bases between. The CDR3, as DNA: TGTGCCAGCAGTTTTGTGGGCGAGACCCAGTACTTC. Its protein product is CASSFVGETQYF.

This clone was seen only once. The chain uses TRBV6-5 and TRBJ2-2; TRBD2 is a possible D gene (6 bases). Germline V gene lookup returns CDR1 MNHEY and CDR2 SVGAGI. With 5 bases removed from V and 4 bases from J, the gap between germline ends came to 14 bases. The CDR3 runs to 15 residues. DNA of the CDR3: TGTGCCAGCAGTCTGGAGGGCCCGGGCACCGGGGAGCTGTTTTTT. The encoded protein is CASSLEGPGTGELFF.

This chain uses TRBV7-9 with TRBJ2-5; 8 nucleotides agree with TRBD2. The CDR3 is made up of 15 amino acids. Unmatched junction bases numbered 7, after V lost 5 bases and J lost 2 bases. Germline values: CDR1 SEHNR, CDR2 FQNEAQ (reference sequence). The CDR3 is CASSLTSGYQETQYF. The CDR3 nucleotides read TGTGCCAGCAGCCTCACTAGCGGATATCAAGAGACCCAGTACTTC. Supplemented by reference TRBV7-9 and TRBJ2-5, the full variable domain reads DTGVSQNPRHKITKRGQNVTFRCDPISEHNRLYWYRQTLGQGPEFLTYFQNEAQLEKSRLLSDRFSAERPKGSFSTLEIQRTEQGDSAMYLCASSLTSGYQETQYFGPGTRLLVL.

The rearrangement joins TRBV29-1 to TRBJ2-1, with TRBD2 matching 15 bases. V dropped 7 bases and J dropped 9; count of bases not matched to a gene: 10. CDR3 size: 15 residues. From germline, CDR1 is SQVTM and CDR2 ANQGSEA. The CDR3 nucleotides are TGCAGCGGTGAGCTCCTGGGACTAGCGGGGGGTGAGCAGTTCTTC. The encoded protein is CSGELLGLAGGEQFF.

This clone showed up just once. The chain employs TRBV28 and TRBJ2-3, with TRBD2 identical over 8 bases. The CDR3 covers 16 residues. J gave up 6 bases and V 4 bases, and 12 bases lay outside the gene matches. CDR1 and CDR2 from the germline V gene are MDHEN and SYDVKM. CDR3 nucleotide sequence: TGTGCCAGCAGTTCGGGGAGCGGGGGAAAGGGGGATACGCAGTATTTT. This translates into CASSSGSGGKGDTQYF.

The chain couples TRBV5-6 to TRBJ1-4; D perhaps matches TRBD1 (6 bases). Trimming stripped 0 bases from V and 8 bases from J, with 14 bases between. The CDR3 runs 15 residues. CDR1 SGHDT and CDR2 YYEEEE come from the germline V gene. In DNA, the CDR3 is TGTGCCAGCAGCTTGGGGCAGGGGTTAGGGGAAAAACTGTTTTTT. Residues: CASSLGQGLGEKLFF. Full variable domain (missing parts from reference TRBV5-6 and TRBJ1-4): DAGVTQSPTHLIKTRGQQVTLRCSPKSGHDTVSWYQQALGQGPQFIFQYYEEEERQRGNFPDRFSGHQFPNYSSELNVNALLLGDSALYLCASSLGQGLGEKLFFGSGTQLSVL.